This T cell receptor beta chain was identified in a study of T-cell memory formation after mild COVID-19. TCRalpha and TCRbeta libraries used 5'RACE with constant-segment primers and UMIs. TCRdb fed the 5' RACE reads into MiXCR, producing one record per CDR3 protein. The sample yields roughly 80,000 distinct CDR3 sequences, 20% to 30% seen once. At least ten counts were recorded for this clonotype. Its antigen is unknown. This CDR3 comprises 16 residues. V gave up 4 bases and J gave up 1 base, with 11 bases separating them. General study points: Some clones that responded turned up in pre-infection memory, which suggests that cross-reactive memory joined in.

Sequencing was performed on PBMCs or a T cell subset sorted from them (not recorded which). This TCR derives from a man between 18 and 29 years old who had mild COVID-19 (a few samples of this study predate the infection). Cell type and time point are not known. The genes are TRBV12-3 or TRBV12-4 and TRBJ2-6; D ambiguous. The CDR3, as DNA: TGTGCCAGCAGTTCCATACAGATTTCTGGGGCCAACGTCCTGACTTTC. Its protein is CASSSIQISGANVLTF.